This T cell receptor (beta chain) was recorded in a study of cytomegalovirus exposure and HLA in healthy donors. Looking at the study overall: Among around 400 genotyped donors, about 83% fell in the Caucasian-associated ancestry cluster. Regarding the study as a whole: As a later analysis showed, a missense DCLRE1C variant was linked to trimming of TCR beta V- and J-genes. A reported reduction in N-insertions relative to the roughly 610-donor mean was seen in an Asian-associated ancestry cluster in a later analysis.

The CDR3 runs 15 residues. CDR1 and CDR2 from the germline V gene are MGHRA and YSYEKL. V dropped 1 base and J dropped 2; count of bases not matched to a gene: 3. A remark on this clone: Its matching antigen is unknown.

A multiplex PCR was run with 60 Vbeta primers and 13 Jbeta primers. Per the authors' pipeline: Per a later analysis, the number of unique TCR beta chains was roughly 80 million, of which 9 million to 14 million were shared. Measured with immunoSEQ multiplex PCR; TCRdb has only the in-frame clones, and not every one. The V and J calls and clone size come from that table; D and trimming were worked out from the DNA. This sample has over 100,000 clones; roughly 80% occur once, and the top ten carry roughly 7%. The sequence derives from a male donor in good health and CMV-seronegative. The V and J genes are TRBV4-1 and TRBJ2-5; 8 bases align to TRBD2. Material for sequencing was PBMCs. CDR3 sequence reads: CASSQGTSSQETQYF. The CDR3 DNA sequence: TGCGCCAGCAGCCAAGGGACTAGCAGTCAAGAGACCCAGTACTTC.